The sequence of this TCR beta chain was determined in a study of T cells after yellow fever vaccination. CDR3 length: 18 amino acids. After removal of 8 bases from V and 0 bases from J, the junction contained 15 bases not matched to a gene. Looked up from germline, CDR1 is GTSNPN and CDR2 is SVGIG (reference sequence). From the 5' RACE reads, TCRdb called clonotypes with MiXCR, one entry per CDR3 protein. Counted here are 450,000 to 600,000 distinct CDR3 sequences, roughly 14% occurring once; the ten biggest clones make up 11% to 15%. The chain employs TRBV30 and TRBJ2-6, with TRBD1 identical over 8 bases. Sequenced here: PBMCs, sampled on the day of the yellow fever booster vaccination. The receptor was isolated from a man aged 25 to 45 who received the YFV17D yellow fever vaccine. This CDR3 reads CATGRGTGTLSGANVLTF. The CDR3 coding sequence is TGTGCCACAGGAAGAGGGACAGGCACCCTCTCTGGGGCCAACGTCCTGACTTTC.